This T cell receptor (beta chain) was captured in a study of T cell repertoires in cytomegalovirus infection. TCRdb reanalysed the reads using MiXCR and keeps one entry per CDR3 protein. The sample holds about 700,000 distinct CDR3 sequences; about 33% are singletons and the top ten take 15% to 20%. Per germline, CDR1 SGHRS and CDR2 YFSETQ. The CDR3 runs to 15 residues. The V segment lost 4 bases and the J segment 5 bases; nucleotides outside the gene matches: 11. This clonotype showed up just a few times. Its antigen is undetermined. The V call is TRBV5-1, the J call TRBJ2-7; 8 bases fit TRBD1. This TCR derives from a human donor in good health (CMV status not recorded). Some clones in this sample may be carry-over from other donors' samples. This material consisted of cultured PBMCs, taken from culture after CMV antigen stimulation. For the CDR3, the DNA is TGCGCCAGCAGCCCCCTCGGACAGGGAATCCACGAGCAGTACTTC. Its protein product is CASSPLGQGIHEQYF. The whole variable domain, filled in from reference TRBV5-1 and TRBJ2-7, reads KAGVTQTPRYLIKTRGQQVTLSCSPISGHRSVSWYQQTPGQGLQFLFEYFSETQRNKGNFPGRFSGRQFSNSRSEMNVSTLELGDSALYLCASSPLGQGIHEQYFGPGTRLTVT.